This paragraph covers one T cell receptor beta chain sequence. What it binds is unknown. TCRdb reanalysed the multiplex PCR reads using MiXCR and keeps one entry per CDR3 protein. The table has 100,000 or so distinct CDR3 sequences, over 20% seen once. The V end lost 4 bases, the J end lost 1 base, and 11 bases lay between the germline ends. CDR1 is SGHTS, CDR2 YDEGEE, per germline. This CDR3 region has 15 residues. This entry comes from a study of breast tumors, draining lymph nodes, adjacent tissues. The study's findings and limits: The lymph node origin of tumor T cells was framed as consistent with a hypothesis, not demonstrated.

Breast cancer patients provided tissue from their axillary draining lymph nodes. This sequence originates from a female donor with breast cancer. Some clones in this sample may be carry-over from other donors' samples. The gene calls are TRBV5-8 and TRBJ2-2; D might be TRBD2 (5 bases). What was sequenced was axillary lymph node tissue. CDR3 nucleotides: TGTGCCAGCAGCCCGAACGGGGTGAACACCGGGGAGCTGTTTTTT. Its protein product is CASSPNGVNTGELFF.